The sequence of this T cell receptor beta chain was determined in a study of blood T cell repertoires in COVID-19. The CDR3 is 15 residues long. Germline trimming cut 4 bases from V and 8 bases from J; bases unmatched to any gene: 13. Germline CDR1 is ENHRY and CDR2 is SYGVKD. TCRdb's table, derived via immunoSEQ multiplex PCR, lists solely in-frame clones and lacks some. The top ten hold approximately 3% of the sample, which has more than 350,000 clones, more than 80% seen once. This sequence originates from a woman aged 30 to 39 with COVID-19, enrolled during active disease. The chain links TRBV10-3 to TRBJ1-2, with 7 bases matching TRBD1. Input material: peripheral blood. The chain's CDR3 is CAISAGTGENFGYTF. Here the CDR3 DNA reads TGTGCCATCAGTGCGGGAACAGGGGAGAACTTCGGCTACACCTTC.